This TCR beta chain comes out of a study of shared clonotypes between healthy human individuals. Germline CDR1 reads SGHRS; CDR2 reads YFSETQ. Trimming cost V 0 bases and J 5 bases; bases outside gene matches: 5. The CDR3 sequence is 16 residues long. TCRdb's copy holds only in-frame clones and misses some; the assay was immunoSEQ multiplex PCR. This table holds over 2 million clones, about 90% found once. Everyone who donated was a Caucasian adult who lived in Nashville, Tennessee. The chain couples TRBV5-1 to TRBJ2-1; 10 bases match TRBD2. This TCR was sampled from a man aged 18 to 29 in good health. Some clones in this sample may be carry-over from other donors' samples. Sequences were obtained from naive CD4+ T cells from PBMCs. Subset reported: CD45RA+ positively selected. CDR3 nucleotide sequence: TGCGCCAGCAGCTTGGGAAAGCGGGAGGGCGACAATGAGCAGTTCTTC. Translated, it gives CASSLGKREGDNEQFF.